The sequence of this T cell receptor beta chain was determined in a study of breast tumors, draining lymph nodes, adjacent tissues. The study's findings and limits: Tumor T cell lymph node origin was a supported hypothesis, not proven. Tumor repertoires ranked between lymph nodes and nontumor tissue in diversity, with V and J gene preferences.

TCRdb analysed the multiplex PCR reads with MiXCR anew, one entry per CDR3 protein. The sample comprises 10,000 to 15,000 distinct CDR3 sequences, around 36% of which are singletons, and about 14% rests with the top ten. In its sample, this clonotype was seen a few times. Its target is not known. The TCR was taken from a female donor with breast cancer. Some clones in this sample may be carry-over from other donors' samples. What was sequenced was breast tumor tissue.

The CDR3 reads CSASGTGGLSGTEAFF. In DNA, the CDR3 is TGCAGTGCTTCCGGGACAGGGGGCTTGTCGGGCACTGAAGCTTTCTTT. The gene calls are TRBV20-1 and TRBJ1-1; 12 bases are a match to TRBD1. CDR3 size: 16 residues. With 5 bases clipped from V and 4 bases from J, the junction kept 11 bases outside the gene matches. Germline loops: CDR1 DFQATT, CDR2 SNEGSKA (reference sequence).